The source of this T cell receptor (beta chain) is a study of T cells expressing NK-cell markers. Study-level information: Repertoire data for TCR beta were derived from sorted T cells (CD3+CD56+NKG2C+, CD3+CD56+NKG2C- and CD3+CD56-NKG2C+).

Following a re-call of the 5' RACE reads, TCRdb has one entry per CDR3 protein and lacks DNA. Its table records about 460,000 distinct CDR3 sequences. The CDR3 sequence is 15 residues long. Germline CDR1 and CDR2: SGHDT and YYEEEE. The sample taken for sequencing was blood T cells: a sorted CD56 or NKG2C T cell subset, CD4+ or CD8+ T cells, or bulk PBMC T cells (not recorded which). This sequence was found in a woman in her fifties or sixties in good health. This chain uses TRBV5-6 with TRBJ2-7; TCRdb names TRBD2, which stays unverified in the absence of DNA. This chain's CDR3 is CASSSLEVAGYEQYF.